This T cell receptor beta chain was sequenced for a study of T cells after yellow fever vaccination. Overall study context: In the case of low-cell-number fractions, SMART-Seq v4 Ultra Low Input was used for preparation. General study points: Subsequent to the booster, the majority of primary-vaccination clones reappeared (less than 97% CD4, 88% CD8). It was a small share of clonotypes that appeared in both CD4 and CD8 compartments.

The germline CDR1 and CDR2 sequences are SGHTA and FQGNSA. V gave up 4 bases and J gave up 7 bases, with 14 bases separating them. This CDR3 comprises 13 residues. As TCR cDNA was made by 5'RACE template switching, a universal primer site and UMIs were added. TCRdb re-derived calls from the 5' RACE reads in MiXCR, one entry per CDR3 protein. Counted here are some 500,000 distinct CDR3 sequences, approximately 12% occurring once; the ten biggest clones make up 11% to 15%. This clonotype was observed a few times. Its target is not known. This receptor was obtained from a man aged 30-40 years who received the YFV17D yellow fever vaccine. V and J are TRBV7-2 and TRBJ2-7, with no clear D. The sequencing here drew on PBMCs, taken on the day of the yellow fever booster vaccination. This CDR3 reads CASSSARTREQYF. CDR3 sequence (DNA): TGTGCCAGCAGCTCAGCCCGGACGCGGGAGCAGTACTTC. The variable domain in full, with the rest retrieved from reference TRBV7-2 and TRBJ2-7, is GAGVSQSPSNKVTEKGKDVELRCDPISGHTALYWYRQSLGQGLEFLIYFQGNSAPDKSGLPSDRFSAERTGGSVSTLTIQRTQQEDSAVYLCASSSARTREQYFGPGTRLTVT.